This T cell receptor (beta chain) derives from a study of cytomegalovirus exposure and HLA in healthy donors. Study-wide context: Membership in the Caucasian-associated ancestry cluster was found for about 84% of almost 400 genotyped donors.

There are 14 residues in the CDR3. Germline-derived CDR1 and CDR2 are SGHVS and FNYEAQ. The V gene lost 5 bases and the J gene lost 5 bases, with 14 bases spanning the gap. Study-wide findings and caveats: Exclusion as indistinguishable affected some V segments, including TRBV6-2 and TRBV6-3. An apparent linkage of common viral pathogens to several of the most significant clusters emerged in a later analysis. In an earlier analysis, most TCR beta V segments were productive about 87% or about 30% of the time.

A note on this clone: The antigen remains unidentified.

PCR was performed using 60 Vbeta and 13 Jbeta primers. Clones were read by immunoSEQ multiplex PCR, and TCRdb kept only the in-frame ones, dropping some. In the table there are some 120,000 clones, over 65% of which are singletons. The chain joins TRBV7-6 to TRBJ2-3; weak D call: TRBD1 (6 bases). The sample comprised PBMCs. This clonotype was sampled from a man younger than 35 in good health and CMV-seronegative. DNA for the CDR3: TGTGCCAGCAGCATTCAAGAGGGGGAAGATACGCAGTATTTT. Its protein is CASSIQEGEDTQYF.